This T cell receptor beta chain was recorded in a study of shared clonotypes between healthy human individuals. Study-level information: Per donor, three plates held CD4 naive cells, three held CD4 memory, two held CD8 naive and one held CD8 memory.

CD45RO-negative, CCR7-positively selected cells formed the naive CD8 fraction, excluding terminally differentiated effector memory CD45RA+ cells. Every donor was a Caucasian adult from Nashville, Tennessee. Worth noting for this clone: The sample carries other DNA sequences with the same CDR3.

Produced via immunoSEQ multiplex PCR; TCRdb's table is partial and in-frame only. The repertoire holds over 2 million clones, with about 95% as singletons. The receptor comes from a young man in good health. Specimen: naive CD8+ T cells sorted from blood.

In DNA, the CDR3 is TGTGCCAGCAGTGCTACGGGGTACGAGCAGTACTTC. This encodes CASSATGYEQYF. This chain connects TRBV6-1 to TRBJ2-7; D may be TRBD2 (5 bases). CDR3 length: 12 amino acids. Germline CDR1 MNHNS, CDR2 SASEGT. Between the trimmed V and J ends, which lost 4 bases and 4 bases, there was a span of 8 bases.